The 5 T cell receptor beta chains below were found in one sample sequenced in a study of T cells after posttransplantation cyclophosphamide. Sequenced by immunoSEQ multiplex PCR; TCRdb stores in-frame clones only, minus some. The repertoire has around 15,000 clones, about four fifths of them found once; the top ten carry under 3.5%. Control samples came 1 year after myeloablative marrow transplants with methotrexate plus calcineurin inhibitor. The source was PBMCs, collected around 64 weeks after allogeneic stem cell transplant with calcineurin inhibitor and methotrexate. The receptors stem from a male patient aged 30 to 40 who received an allogeneic stem cell transplant from an unrelated donor, was CMV-positive, and had acute and chronic GVHD. Some T cells may have originated in the graft donor.

V usage is TRBV7-3 and J usage is TRBJ2-1; D is possibly TRBD2 (6 bases). Germline CDR1 is SGHTA and CDR2 is FQGTGA. The CDR3 is 15 amino acids. The ends were cut back, 5 bases at V and 0 bases at J, with 11 bases in the middle. The CDR3 spells CASSPEGNSYNEQFF. The CDR3 nucleotides read TGTGCCAGCAGCCCGGAGGGCAACTCCTACAATGAGCAGTTCTTC.

CDR3 coding DNA: TGTGCCAGCAGCGTTTACGGGGGGGCCCAAGAGACCCAGTACTTC. It yields the protein CASSVYGGAQETQYF. J is TRBJ2-5 and V is TRBV9, with 8 bases lining up with TRBD2. The V gene end was trimmed by 2 bases and the J gene end by 1 base; junction bases not matched to a gene: 4. The CDR3 is 15 residues long. Germline CDR1 SGDLS, CDR2 YYNGEE.

This chain connects TRBV7-9 to TRBJ2-7, with no clear D. The CDR3 runs 13 residues. CDR1 SEHNR and CDR2 FQNEAQ come from the germline V gene (reference sequence). Trimming shortened V by 4 bases and J by 4 bases, and 11 bases separated the two germline ends. CDR3 protein: CASSSFVVYEQYF. DNA for the CDR3: TGTGCCAGCAGCTCTTTCGTTGTGTACGAGCAGTACTTC.

The rearrangement uses TRBV4-1 and TRBJ2-6; no clear D gene. In germline, CDR1 is MGHRA, CDR2 YSYEKL. V lost 5 bases to trimming and J lost 0 bases, with 8 bases between them. This CDR3 spans 15 amino acids. For the CDR3, the DNA is TGCGCCAGCAGCAGACAATCCTCTGGGGCCAACGTCCTGACTTTC. Its translation is CASSRQSSGANVLTF.

As regards this clone: Other DNA sequences in this sample translate to the same CDR3. The chain recombines TRBV5-5 with TRBJ2-7; tentative D call: TRBD1 (5 bases). V was trimmed by 0 bases and J by 4 bases, leaving 11 bases between them. The CDR3 has 14 amino acids. Germline V gene data show CDR1 as SGHKS and CDR2 as YYEKEE (reference sequence). The CDR3 region is CASSLAGSGYEQYF. In nucleotides, the CDR3 is TGTGCCAGCAGCTTGGCAGGGTCAGGGTACGAGCAGTACTTC. Full variable domain (rest looked up from reference TRBV5-5 and TRBJ2-7): DAGVTQSPTHLIKTRGQQVTLRCSPISGHKSVSWYQQVLGQGPQFIFQYYEKEERGRGNFPDRFSARQFPNYSSELNVNALLLGDSALYLCASSLAGSGYEQYFGPGTRLTVT.